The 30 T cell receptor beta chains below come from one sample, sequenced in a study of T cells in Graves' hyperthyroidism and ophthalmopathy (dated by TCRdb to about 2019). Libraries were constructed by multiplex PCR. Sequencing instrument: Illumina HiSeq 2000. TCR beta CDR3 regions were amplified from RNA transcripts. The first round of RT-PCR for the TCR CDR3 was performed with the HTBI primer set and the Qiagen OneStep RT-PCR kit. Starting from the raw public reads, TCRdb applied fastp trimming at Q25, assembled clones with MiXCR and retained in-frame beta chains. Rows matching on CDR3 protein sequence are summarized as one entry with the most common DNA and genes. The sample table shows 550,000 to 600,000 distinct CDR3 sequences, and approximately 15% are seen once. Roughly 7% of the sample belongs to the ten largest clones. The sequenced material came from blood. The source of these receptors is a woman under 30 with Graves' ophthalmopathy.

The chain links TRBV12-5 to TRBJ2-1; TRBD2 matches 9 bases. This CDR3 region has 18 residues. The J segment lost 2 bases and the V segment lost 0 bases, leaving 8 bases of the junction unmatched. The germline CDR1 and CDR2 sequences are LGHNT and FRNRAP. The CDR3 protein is CASGLVIRREGPYNEQFF. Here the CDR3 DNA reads TGTGCTAGTGGTTTGGTTATACGGCGGGAGGGCCCCTACAATGAGCAGTTCTTC. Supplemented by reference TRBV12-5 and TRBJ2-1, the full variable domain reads DARVTQTPRHKVTEMGQEVTMRCQPILGHNTVFWYRQTMMQGLELLAYFRNRAPLDDSGMPKDRFSAEMPDATLATLKIQPSEPRDSAVYFCASGLVIRREGPYNEQFFGPGTRLTVL.

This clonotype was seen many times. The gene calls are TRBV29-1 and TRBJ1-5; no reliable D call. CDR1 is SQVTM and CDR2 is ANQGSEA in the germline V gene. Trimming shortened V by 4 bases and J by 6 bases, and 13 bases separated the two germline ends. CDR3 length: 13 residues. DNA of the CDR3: TGCAGCGTTGCCGGTGGAGGCGGTCAGCCCCAGCATTTT. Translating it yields CSVAGGGGQPQHF.

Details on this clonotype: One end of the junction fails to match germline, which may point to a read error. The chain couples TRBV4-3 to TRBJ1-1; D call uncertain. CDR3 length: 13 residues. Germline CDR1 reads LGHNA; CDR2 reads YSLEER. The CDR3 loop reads CASSPGPYTEAFF. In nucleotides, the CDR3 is TGTGCCAGCAGTCCCGGGCCCTACACTGAAGCTTTCTTT.

The CDR3 DNA sequence: TGTGCCACCAGCAGAGGGACTGGATTCAATCAGCCCCAGCATTTT. Residues: CATSRGTGFNQPQHF. The chain is built from TRBV15 and TRBJ1-5, with D uncertain. CDR3 length: 15 amino acids. Germline assignment: CDR1 LNHNV and CDR2 YYDKDF (reference sequence). V was trimmed by 1 base and J by 3 bases, leaving 10 bases between them.

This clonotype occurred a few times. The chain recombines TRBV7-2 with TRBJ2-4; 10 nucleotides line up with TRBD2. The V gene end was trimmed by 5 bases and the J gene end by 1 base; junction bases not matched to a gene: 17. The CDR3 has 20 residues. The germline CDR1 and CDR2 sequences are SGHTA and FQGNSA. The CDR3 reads CASSPPDPLSGRWAKNIQYF. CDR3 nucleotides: TGTGCCAGCAGCCCCCCGGATCCACTTAGCGGGAGGTGGGCCAAAAACATTCAGTACTTC.

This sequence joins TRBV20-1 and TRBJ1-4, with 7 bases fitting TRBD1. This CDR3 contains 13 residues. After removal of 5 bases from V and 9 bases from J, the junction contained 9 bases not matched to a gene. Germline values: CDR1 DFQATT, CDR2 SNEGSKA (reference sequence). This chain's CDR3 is CSAPRQGRKKLFF. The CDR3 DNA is TGCAGTGCTCCCCGACAGGGTCGGAAAAAACTGTTTTTT.

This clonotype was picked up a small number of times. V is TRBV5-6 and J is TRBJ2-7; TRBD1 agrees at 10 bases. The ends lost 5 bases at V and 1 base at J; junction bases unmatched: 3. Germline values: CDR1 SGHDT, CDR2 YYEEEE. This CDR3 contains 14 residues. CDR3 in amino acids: CASRPGQGSYEQYF. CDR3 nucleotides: TGTGCCAGCAGACCGGGACAGGGGTCCTACGAGCAGTACTTC.

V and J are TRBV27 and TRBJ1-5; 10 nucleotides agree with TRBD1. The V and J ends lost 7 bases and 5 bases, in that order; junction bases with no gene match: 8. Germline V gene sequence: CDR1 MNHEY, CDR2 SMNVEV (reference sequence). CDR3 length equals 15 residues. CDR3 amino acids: CASTQTGGPDQPQHF. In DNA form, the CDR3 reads TGTGCCAGCACCCAGACAGGGGGCCCGGATCAGCCCCAGCATTTT.

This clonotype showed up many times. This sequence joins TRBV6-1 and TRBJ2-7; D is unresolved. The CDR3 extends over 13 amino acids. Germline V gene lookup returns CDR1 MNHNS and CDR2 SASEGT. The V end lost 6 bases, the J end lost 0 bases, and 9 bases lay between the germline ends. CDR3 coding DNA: TGTGCCAGCAGCCCGACGGCCTCCTACGAGCAGTACTTC. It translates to CASSPTASYEQYF.

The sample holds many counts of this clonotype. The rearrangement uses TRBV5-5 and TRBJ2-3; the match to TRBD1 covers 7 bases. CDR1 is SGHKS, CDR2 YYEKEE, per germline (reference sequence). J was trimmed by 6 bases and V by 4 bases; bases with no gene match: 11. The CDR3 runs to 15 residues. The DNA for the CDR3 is TGTGCCAGCAGCGAACAGGGGTTGGCCTTCGATACGCAGTATTTT. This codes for CASSEQGLAFDTQYF.

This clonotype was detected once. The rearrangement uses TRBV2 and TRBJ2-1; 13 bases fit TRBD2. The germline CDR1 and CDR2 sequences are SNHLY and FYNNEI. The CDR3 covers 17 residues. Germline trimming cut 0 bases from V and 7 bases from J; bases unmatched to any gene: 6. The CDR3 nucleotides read TGTGCCAGCAGTGAAGCGGGACTAGCGGGAAAGGATAATGAGCAGTTCTTC. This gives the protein CASSEAGLAGKDNEQFF.

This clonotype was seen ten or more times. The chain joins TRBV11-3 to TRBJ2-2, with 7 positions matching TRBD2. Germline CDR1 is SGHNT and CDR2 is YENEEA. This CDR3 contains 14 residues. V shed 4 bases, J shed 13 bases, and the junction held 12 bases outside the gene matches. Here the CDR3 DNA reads TGTGCCAGCAGCTCGAAATCCGGGACTACGAGGCTGTTTTTT. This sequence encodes CASSSKSGTTRLFF. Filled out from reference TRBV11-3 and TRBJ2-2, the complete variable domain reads EAGVVQSPRYKIIEKKQPVAFWCNPISGHNTLYWYLQNLGQGPELLIRYENEEAVDDSQLPKDRFSAERLKGVDSTLKIQPAELGDSAVYLCASSSKSGTTRLFFGEGSRLTVL.

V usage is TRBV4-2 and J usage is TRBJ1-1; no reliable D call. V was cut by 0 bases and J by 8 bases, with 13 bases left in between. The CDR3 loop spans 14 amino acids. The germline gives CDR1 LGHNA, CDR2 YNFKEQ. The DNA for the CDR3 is TGTGCCAGCAGCCAAGATCGGAGTCGGGCAGAAGCTTTCTTT. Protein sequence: CASSQDRSRAEAFF.

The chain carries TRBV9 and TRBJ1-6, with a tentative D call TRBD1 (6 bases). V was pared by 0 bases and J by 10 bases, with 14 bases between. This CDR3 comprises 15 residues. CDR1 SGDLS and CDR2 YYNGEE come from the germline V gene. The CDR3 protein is CASSVGSGGASPLHF. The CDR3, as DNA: TGTGCCAGCAGCGTAGGTAGTGGGGGCGCGTCACCCCTCCACTTT.

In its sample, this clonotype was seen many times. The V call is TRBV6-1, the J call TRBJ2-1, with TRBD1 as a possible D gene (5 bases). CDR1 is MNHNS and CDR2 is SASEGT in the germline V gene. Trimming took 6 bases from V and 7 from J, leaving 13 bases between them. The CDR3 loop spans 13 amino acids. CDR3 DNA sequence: TGTGCCAGCAGGGCAGGGATTGTAAATGAGCAGTTCTTC. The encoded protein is CASRAGIVNEQFF.

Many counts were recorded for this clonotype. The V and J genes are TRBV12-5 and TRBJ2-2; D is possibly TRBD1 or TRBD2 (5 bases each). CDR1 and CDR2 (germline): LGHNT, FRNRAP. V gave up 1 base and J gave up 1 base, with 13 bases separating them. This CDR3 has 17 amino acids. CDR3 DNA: TGTGCTAGTGGTTTGGCACCGGGGCCTAGGAACACCGGGGAGCTGTTTTTT. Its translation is CASGLAPGPRNTGELFF.

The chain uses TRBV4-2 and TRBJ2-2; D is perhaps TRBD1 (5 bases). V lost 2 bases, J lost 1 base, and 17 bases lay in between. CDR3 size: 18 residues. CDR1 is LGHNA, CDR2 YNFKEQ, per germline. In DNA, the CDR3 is TGTGCCAGCAGCCAATTGGGTCTCGTAACAGGGAACACCGGGGAGCTGTTTTTT. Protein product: CASSQLGLVTGNTGELFF.

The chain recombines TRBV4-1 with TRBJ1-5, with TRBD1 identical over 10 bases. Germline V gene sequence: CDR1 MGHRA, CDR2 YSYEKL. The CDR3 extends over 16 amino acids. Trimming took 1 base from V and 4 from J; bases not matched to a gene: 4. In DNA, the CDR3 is TGCGCCAGCAGCCAAGCGGGGACAGGGGAGAATCAGCCCCAGCATTTT. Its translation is CASSQAGTGENQPQHF.

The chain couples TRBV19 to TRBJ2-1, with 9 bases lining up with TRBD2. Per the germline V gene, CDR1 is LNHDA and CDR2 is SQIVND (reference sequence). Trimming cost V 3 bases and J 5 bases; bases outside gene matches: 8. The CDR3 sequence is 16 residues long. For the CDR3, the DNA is TGTGCCAGTAGTATGTGGAGCGGGAGGAGCGACAATGAGCAGTTCTTC. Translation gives CASSMWSGRSDNEQFF.

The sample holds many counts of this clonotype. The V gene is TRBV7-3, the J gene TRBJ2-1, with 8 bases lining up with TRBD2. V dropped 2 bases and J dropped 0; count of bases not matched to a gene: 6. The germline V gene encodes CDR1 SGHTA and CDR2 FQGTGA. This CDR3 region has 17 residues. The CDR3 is CASSLFGLASSYNEQFF. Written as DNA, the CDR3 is TGTGCCAGCAGCTTATTCGGACTAGCAAGCTCCTACAATGAGCAGTTCTTC.

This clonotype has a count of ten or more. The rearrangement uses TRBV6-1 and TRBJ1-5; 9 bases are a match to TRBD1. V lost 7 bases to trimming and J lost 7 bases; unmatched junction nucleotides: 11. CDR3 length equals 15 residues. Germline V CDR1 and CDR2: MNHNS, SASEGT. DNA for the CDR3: TGTGCCAGCATATTCGACAGGGGGTTAGGGCAGCCCCAGCATTTT. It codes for CASIFDRGLGQPQHF.

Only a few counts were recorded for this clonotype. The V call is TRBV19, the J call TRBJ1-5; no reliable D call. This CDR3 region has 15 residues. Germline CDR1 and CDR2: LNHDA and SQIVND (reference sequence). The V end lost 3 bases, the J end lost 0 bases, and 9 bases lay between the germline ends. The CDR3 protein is CASSMSGDSNQPQHF. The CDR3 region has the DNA TGTGCCAGTAGTATGTCTGGGGATAGCAATCAGCCCCAGCATTTT.

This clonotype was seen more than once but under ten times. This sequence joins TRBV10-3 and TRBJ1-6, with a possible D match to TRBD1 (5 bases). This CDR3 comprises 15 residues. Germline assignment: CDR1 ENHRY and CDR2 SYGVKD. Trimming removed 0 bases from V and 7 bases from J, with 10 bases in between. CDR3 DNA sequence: TGTGCCATCAGTGAGTCGGGGGAAAGGAATTCACCCCTCCACTTT. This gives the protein CAISESGERNSPLHF.

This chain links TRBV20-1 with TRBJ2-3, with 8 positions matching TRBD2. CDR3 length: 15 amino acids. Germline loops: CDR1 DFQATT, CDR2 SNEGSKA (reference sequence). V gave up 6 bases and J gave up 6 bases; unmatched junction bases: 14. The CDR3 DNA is TGCAGTGCCCCAGAGGTAGCGGGACCCGCGGATACGCAGTATTTT. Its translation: CSAPEVAGPADTQYF.

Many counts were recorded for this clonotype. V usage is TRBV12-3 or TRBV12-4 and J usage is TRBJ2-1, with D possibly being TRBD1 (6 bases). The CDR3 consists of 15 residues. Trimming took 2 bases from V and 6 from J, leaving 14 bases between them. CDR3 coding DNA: TGTGCCAGCAGTTTATACGCAGGGGTTGGCAATGAGCAGTTCTTC. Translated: CASSLYAGVGNEQFF.

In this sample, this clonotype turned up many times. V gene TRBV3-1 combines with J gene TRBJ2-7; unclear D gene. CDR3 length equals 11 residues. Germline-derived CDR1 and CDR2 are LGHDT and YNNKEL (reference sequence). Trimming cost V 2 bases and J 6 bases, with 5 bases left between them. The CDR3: CASSQWGEQYF. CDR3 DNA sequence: TGTGCCAGCAGCCAATGGGGCGAGCAGTACTTC.

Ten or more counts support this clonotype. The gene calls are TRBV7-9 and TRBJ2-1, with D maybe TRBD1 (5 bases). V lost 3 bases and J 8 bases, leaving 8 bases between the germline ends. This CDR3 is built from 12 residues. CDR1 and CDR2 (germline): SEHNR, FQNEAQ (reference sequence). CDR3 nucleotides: TGTGCCAGCAGCTTCGCAGGGTATGAGCAGTTCTTC. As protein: CASSFAGYEQFF.

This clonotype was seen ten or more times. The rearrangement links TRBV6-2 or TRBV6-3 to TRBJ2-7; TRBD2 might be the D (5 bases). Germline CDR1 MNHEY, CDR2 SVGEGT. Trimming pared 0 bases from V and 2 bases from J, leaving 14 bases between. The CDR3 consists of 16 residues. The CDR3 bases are TGTGCCAGCAGTTACTCGACTAAGCATGGAACCTACGAGCAGTACTTC. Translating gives CASSYSTKHGTYEQYF.

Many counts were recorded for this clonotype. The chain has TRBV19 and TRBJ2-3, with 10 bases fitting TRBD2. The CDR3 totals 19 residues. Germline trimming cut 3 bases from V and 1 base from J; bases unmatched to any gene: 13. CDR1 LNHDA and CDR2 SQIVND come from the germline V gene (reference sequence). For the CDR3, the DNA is TGTGCCAGTAGTATGCACACGATTCTAGCGGGAGCCGGCACAGATACGCAGTATTTT. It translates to CASSMHTILAGAGTDTQYF.

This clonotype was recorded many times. The CDR3 reads CSAGGVGTNSPMGHIEQFF. The CDR3 region has the DNA TGCAGTGCCGGCGGGGTCGGCACTAATTCGCCGATGGGCCACATTGAGCAGTTCTTC. The chain carries TRBV20-1 and TRBJ2-1; a weak D match, TRBD2 (6 bases). Germline CDR1 and CDR2: DFQATT and SNEGSKA (reference sequence). Trimming took off 6 bases at V and 9 bases at J, with 36 bases between the two ends. This CDR3 has 19 amino acids.